Shown below are 23 T cell receptor beta chains from a single sample sequenced in a study of T-cell memory formation after mild COVID-19. TCRdb reprocessed the 5' RACE reads with MiXCR, giving one entry per CDR3 protein. This table holds about 57,000 distinct CDR3 sequences, approximately 12% found once. The sequenced sample was PBMCs or a T cell subset sorted from them (not recorded which). Every receptor here comes from a man between 18 and 35 years old who had mild COVID-19 (a few samples of this study predate the infection). Cell type and time point are not known.

This clonotype was detected a few times. The chain links TRBV6-6 to TRBJ2-1; TRBD2 agrees at 7 bases. V shed 6 bases, J shed 8 bases, and the junction held 4 bases outside the gene matches. Germline assignment: CDR1 MNHNY and CDR2 SVGAGI (reference sequence). The CDR3 runs 12 residues. The CDR3 sequence: CASSRLADEQFF. The CDR3 region has the DNA TGTGCCAGCAGCCGACTAGCCGATGAGCAGTTCTTC.

This clonotype was seen only a few times. The rearrangement links TRBV27 to TRBJ2-3; 7 bases match TRBD1. Germline-derived CDR1 and CDR2 are MNHEY and SMNVEV (reference sequence). V lost 5 bases, J lost 2 bases, and 10 bases stayed unmatched. This CDR3 spans 16 amino acids. As DNA, the CDR3 is TGTGCCAGCAGTCCCCGACAGGGCCTACTCACAGATACGCAGTATTTT. Translation: CASSPRQGLLTDTQYF.

This clonotype showed up just a few times. The chain is built from TRBV5-1 and TRBJ1-1, with 10 bases identical to TRBD1. Germline CDR1 SGHRS, CDR2 YFSETQ. The trim removed 2 bases at V and 1 base at J, leaving 5 bases unmatched. This CDR3 comprises 16 residues. Here the CDR3 DNA reads TGCGCCAGCAGCTTTTCGACAGGGGGCTGGAACACTGAAGCTTTCTTT. It is translated as CASSFSTGGWNTEAFF. Supplemented by reference TRBV5-1 and TRBJ1-1, the full variable domain reads KAGVTQTPRYLIKTRGQQVTLSCSPISGHRSVSWYQQTPGQGLQFLFEYFSETQRNKGNFPGRFSGRQFSNSRSEMNVSTLELGDSALYLCASSFSTGGWNTEAFFGQGTRLTVV.

A few counts support this clonotype. CDR3 amino acids: CASSGQGTYEQYF. CDR3 DNA: TGTGCCAGTAGTGGACAGGGAACCTACGAGCAGTACTTC. The chain has TRBV19 and TRBJ2-7; the match to TRBD1 covers 8 bases. The CDR3 runs to 13 residues. V was clipped by 5 bases and J by 2 bases; unmatched bases: 2. CDR1 and CDR2 from the germline V gene are LNHDA and SQIVND (reference sequence).

The V and J genes are TRBV20-1 and TRBJ2-6, with TRBD1 as a possible D gene (5 bases). This CDR3 is built from 14 residues. Germline assignment: CDR1 DFQATT and CDR2 SNEGSKA (reference sequence). The germline V and J ends were trimmed by 7 bases and 0 bases, with 10 bases remaining between them. The CDR3 sequence is CSGGQGSGANVLTF. The DNA for the CDR3 is TGCAGTGGGGGTCAGGGCTCTGGGGCCAACGTCCTGACTTTC.

This clonotype was seen a few times. The chain is built from TRBV20-1 and TRBJ1-6; TRBD1 matches at 8 bases. The germline V gene has CDR1 DFQATT and CDR2 SNEGSKA (reference sequence). The V and J ends lost 6 bases and 6 bases, in that order; junction bases with no gene match: 4. This CDR3 is built from 13 residues. The CDR3 bases are TGCAGTGCCCTGACAGGGGTTAATTCACCCCTCCACTTT. Translated: CSALTGVNSPLHF.

This clonotype has at least ten counts. This chain uses TRBV9 with TRBJ2-3, with D uncertain. Germline CDR1 SGDLS, CDR2 YYNGEE. V shed 2 bases and J shed 2 bases, with 6 bases lying between them. The CDR3 length is 13 residues. This CDR3 is CASSVLNTDTQYF. The CDR3 DNA sequence: TGTGCCAGCAGCGTCCTAAACACAGATACGCAGTATTTT.

On this clonotype itself: Likely a read error: the CDR3 ends without its conserved phenylalanine or tryptophan. The V gene is TRBV20-1, the J gene TRBJ2-7, with D possibly being TRBD2 (5 bases). CDR1 and CDR2 from the germline V gene are DFQATT and SNEGSKA (reference sequence). CDR3 length: 13 amino acids. The ends were cut back, 4 bases at V and 0 bases at J, with 10 bases in the middle. The CDR3 sequence is CSAKRTASYEQYS. In nucleotides, the CDR3 is TGCAGTGCTAAGCGGACCGCCTCCTACGAGCAGTACTCC.

The sample holds many counts of this clonotype. The rearrangement links TRBV7-8 to TRBJ2-2; 7 bases match TRBD1. Germline-derived CDR1 and CDR2 are SGHVS and FQNEAQ. The CDR3 runs to 16 residues. V lost 6 bases and J lost 0; bases outside the gene matches: 7. The CDR3 sequence is CASSSIGTANTGELFF. The DNA for the CDR3 is TGTGCCAGCAGTTCGATCGGGACAGCGAACACCGGGGAGCTGTTTTTT.

The chain joins TRBV4-1 to TRBJ2-3, with 7 bases that match TRBD1. The length of the CDR3 is 17 residues. Germline values: CDR1 MGHRA, CDR2 YSYEKL. V dropped 2 bases and J dropped 4; count of bases not matched to a gene: 12. The CDR3 DNA reads as TGCGCCAGCAGCCAAATCGGACAGGCAGTTGGCGCAGATACGCAGTATTTT. Its protein is CASSQIGQAVGADTQYF.

This clonotype has only a few counts. The chain recombines TRBV6-5 with TRBJ1-6; 8 bases match TRBD1. V shed 5 bases, J shed 10 bases, and the junction held 7 bases outside the gene matches. The germline CDR1 and CDR2 sequences are MNHEY and SVGAGI. The CDR3 sequence is 14 residues long. CDR3 DNA sequence: TGTGCCAGCAGTGTCGACAGGGGCGAGTCACCCCTCCACTTT. Protein sequence: CASSVDRGESPLHF.

The chain combines TRBV29-1 with TRBJ2-1; D not resolved. CDR3 length: 12 amino acids. The V and J ends lost 2 bases and 5 bases respectively, with 7 bases between them. Germline V gene sequence: CDR1 SQVTM, CDR2 ANQGSEA. CDR3 protein: CSVELRDNEQFF. CDR3 sequence (DNA): TGCAGCGTTGAACTTAGGGACAATGAGCAGTTCTTC.

This clonotype appeared a few times. The chain carries TRBV6-5 and TRBJ1-1; D call uncertain. The CDR3 has 15 residues. Germline values: CDR1 MNHEY, CDR2 SVGAGI. V was trimmed by 0 bases and J by 4 bases, leaving 12 bases between them. The CDR3 loop reads CASSYSAVLATEAFF. CDR3 bases: TGTGCCAGCAGTTACTCTGCGGTATTAGCCACTGAAGCTTTCTTT.

This clonotype occurred a few times. The CDR3 protein is CASSGGLVAETQYF. DNA for the CDR3: TGTGCCAGCAGCGGGGGACTCGTAGCTGAGACCCAGTACTTC. The V and J genes are TRBV5-4 and TRBJ2-5, with a weak D call TRBD2 (6 bases). Germline lookup yields CDR1 SGHNT and CDR2 YYREEE (reference sequence). The CDR3 length is 14 residues. The V and J ends lost 4 bases and 5 bases respectively, with 15 bases between them.

This clonotype was detected a few times. The chain has TRBV3-1 and TRBJ2-1; possibly TRBD2 for D (5 bases). The V gene's germline CDR1 is LGHDT and CDR2 YNNKEL (reference sequence). This CDR3 comprises 13 residues. Trimming cost V 1 base and J 6 bases, with 7 bases left between them. The CDR3 loop reads CASSQASGNEQFF. CDR3 in DNA: TGTGCCAGCAGCCAAGCAAGCGGCAATGAGCAGTTCTTC.

This clonotype was seen a few times. V usage is TRBV6-4 and J usage is TRBJ2-1; D is possibly TRBD2 (5 bases). This CDR3 contains 12 residues. The germline gives CDR1 MRHNA, CDR2 SNTAGT. The V end was cut by 4 bases, the J end by 7 bases, with 8 bases between. The CDR3 reads CASSGTGNEQFF. In nucleotides, the CDR3 is TGTGCCAGCAGTGGCACGGGGAATGAGCAGTTCTTC.

This clonotype was seen more than once but under ten times. The gene calls are TRBV11-3 and TRBJ1-1; the D gene is possibly TRBD1 (5 bases). Germline CDR1 and CDR2: SGHNT and YENEEA. The V and J ends lost 5 bases and 4 bases respectively, with 14 bases between them. The CDR3 runs to 14 residues. The CDR3 nucleotides read TGTGCCAGCAGCCGGGACGGCGGAATCACTGAAGCTTTCTTT. It yields the protein CASSRDGGITEAFF.

This clonotype was seen repeatedly, ten times or more. The gene calls are TRBV7-6 and TRBJ2-5, with D perhaps being TRBD1 or TRBD2 (6 bases each). Germline-derived CDR1 and CDR2 are SGHVS and FNYEAQ. The V end lost 1 base, the J end lost 5 bases, and 14 bases lay between the germline ends. This CDR3 is built from 15 residues. In DNA, the CDR3 is TGTGCCAGCAGCTTAGGGGGGGCCGGAAGCGAGACCCAGTACTTC. Protein product: CASSLGGAGSETQYF.

This clonotype has a count of ten or more. The chain is built from TRBV20-1 and TRBJ1-4; the D gene is possibly TRBD1 (6 bases). V was pared by 2 bases and J by 4 bases, with 11 bases between. Germline V CDR1 and CDR2: DFQATT, SNEGSKA (reference sequence). CDR3 size: 14 residues. The CDR3 DNA sequence: TGCAGTGCTAGAAGCAGGGGCGGTAATGAAAAACTGTTTTTT. This sequence encodes CSARSRGGNEKLFF.

This clonotype was observed at least ten times. The chain carries TRBV27 and TRBJ2-7; D is possibly TRBD2 (6 bases). The germline V and J ends were trimmed by 3 bases and 1 base, with 13 bases remaining between them. This CDR3 spans 15 amino acids. The germline gives CDR1 MNHEY, CDR2 SMNVEV (reference sequence). The CDR3, as DNA: TGTGCCAGCAGTTTTAAGGCCGGGGGATCCTACGAGCAGTACGTC. This gives the protein CASSFKAGGSYEQYV.

V is TRBV7-2 and J is TRBJ2-3; D remains ambiguous. The CDR3 consists of 16 residues. V lost 1 base to trimming and J lost 2 bases, with 13 bases between them. From germline, CDR1 is SGHTA and CDR2 FQGNSA. CDR3 in amino acids: CASSLDSYRATDTQYF. CDR3 sequence (DNA): TGTGCCAGCAGCTTAGACTCTTATCGAGCCACAGATACGCAGTATTTT. Using reference TRBV7-2 and TRBJ2-3 for the parts outside the CDR3, the full variable domain is GAGVSQSPSNKVTEKGKDVELRCDPISGHTALYWYRQSLGQGLEFLIYFQGNSAPDKSGLPSDRFSAERTGGSVSTLTIQRTQQEDSAVYLCASSLDSYRATDTQYFGPGTRLTVL.

This clonotype came up many times. The chain combines TRBV7-9 with TRBJ2-3; D uncertain. Per germline, CDR1 SEHNR and CDR2 FQNEAQ (reference sequence). The length of the CDR3 is 11 residues. Deletions cut 0 bases from V and 5 bases from J, with 0 bases between. The CDR3 loop is CASSLADTQYF. In nucleotides, the CDR3 is TGTGCCAGCAGCTTAGCAGATACGCAGTATTTT.

The genes are TRBV20-1 and TRBJ2-2, with D perhaps being TRBD1 or TRBD2 (6 bases each). V lost 3 bases to trimming and J lost 5 bases, with 16 bases between them. This CDR3 is 15 amino acids long. The V gene's germline CDR1 is DFQATT and CDR2 SNEGSKA (reference sequence). CDR3 sequence reads: CSASVWGARTGELFF. As DNA, the CDR3 is TGCAGTGCTAGCGTCTGGGGGGCTAGGACCGGGGAGCTGTTTTTT.